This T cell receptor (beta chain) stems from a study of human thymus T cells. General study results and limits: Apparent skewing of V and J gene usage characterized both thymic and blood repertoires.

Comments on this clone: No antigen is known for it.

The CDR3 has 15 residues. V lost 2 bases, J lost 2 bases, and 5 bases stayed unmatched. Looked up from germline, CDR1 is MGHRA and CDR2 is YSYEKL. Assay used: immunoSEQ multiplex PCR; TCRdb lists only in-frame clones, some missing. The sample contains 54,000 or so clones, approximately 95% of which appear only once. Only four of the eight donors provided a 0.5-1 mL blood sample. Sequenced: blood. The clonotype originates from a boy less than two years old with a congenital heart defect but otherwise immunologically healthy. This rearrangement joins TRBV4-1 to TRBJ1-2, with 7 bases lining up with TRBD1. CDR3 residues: CASSQLLQGNYGYTF. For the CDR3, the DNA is TGCGCCAGCAGCCAATTATTACAGGGGAACTATGGCTACACCTTC.